The T cell receptor beta chain under discussion was sequenced for a study of cytotoxic CD8 clonotypes in ibrutinib-treated CLL. TCRdb's table, derived via immunoSEQ multiplex PCR, lists solely in-frame clones and lacks some. Among 110,000 to 150,000 clones listed, more than 75% were seen once. This TCR was sampled from a human donor with chronic lymphocytic leukemia. Specimen: PBMCs, collected after 24 months of ibrutinib treatment.

The CDR3 bases are TGTGCCAGCAGCCGCTCAGGGGGCTCTGGAAACACCATATATTTT. Amino acids: CASSRSGGSGNTIYF. The chain links TRBV5-5 to TRBJ1-3, with 7 bases matching TRBD1. The CDR3 has 15 amino acids. Per the germline V gene, CDR1 is SGHKS and CDR2 is YYEKEE (reference sequence). The V and J ends lost 4 bases and 0 bases, in that order; junction bases with no gene match: 4.